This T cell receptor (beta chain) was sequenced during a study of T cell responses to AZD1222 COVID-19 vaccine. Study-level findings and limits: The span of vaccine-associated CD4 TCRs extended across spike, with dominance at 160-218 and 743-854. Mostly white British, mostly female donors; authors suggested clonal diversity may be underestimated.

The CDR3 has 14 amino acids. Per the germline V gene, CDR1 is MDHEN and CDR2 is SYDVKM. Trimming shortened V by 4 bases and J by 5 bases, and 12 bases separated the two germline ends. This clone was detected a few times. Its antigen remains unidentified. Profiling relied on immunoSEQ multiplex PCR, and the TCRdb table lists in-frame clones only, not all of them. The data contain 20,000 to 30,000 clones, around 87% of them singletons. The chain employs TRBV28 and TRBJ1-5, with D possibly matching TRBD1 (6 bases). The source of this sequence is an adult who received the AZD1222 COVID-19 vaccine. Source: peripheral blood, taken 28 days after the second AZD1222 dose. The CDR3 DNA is TGTGCCAGCAGTTCCGGGACACCTTATCAGCCCCAGCATTTT. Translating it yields CASSSGTPYQPQHF.